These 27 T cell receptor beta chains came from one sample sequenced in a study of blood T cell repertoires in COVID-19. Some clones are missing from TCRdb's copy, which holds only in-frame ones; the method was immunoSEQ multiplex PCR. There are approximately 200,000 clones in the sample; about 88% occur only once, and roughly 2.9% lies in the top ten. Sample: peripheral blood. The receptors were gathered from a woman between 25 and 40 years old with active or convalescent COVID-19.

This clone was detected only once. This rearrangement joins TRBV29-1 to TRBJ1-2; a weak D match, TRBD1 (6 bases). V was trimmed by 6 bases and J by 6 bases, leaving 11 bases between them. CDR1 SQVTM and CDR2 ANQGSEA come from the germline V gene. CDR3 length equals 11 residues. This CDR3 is CSVRGDDGYTF. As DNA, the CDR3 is TGCAGCGTCAGGGGAGATGATGGCTACACCTTC.

CDR3 DNA: TGTGCCAGCAGCTTGACGGGAATCGCTAGTGAGCAGTTCTTC. Protein product: CASSLTGIASEQFF. The chain links TRBV5-4 to TRBJ2-1; D may be TRBD2 (5 bases). The length of the CDR3 is 14 residues. Trimming shortened V by 1 base and J by 9 bases, and 14 bases separated the two germline ends. In germline, CDR1 is SGHNT, CDR2 YYREEE (reference sequence). The whole variable domain, filled in from reference TRBV5-4 and TRBJ2-1, reads ETGVTQSPTHLIKTRGQQVTLRCSSQSGHNTVSWYQQALGQGPQFIFQYYREEENGRGNFPPRFSGLQFPNYSSELNVNALELDDSALYLCASSLTGIASEQFFGPGTRLTVL.

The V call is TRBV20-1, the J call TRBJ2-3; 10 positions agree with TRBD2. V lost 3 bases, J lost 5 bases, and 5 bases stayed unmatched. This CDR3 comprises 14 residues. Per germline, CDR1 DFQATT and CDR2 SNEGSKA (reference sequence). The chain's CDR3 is CSASNSGRLDTQYF. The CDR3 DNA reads TGCAGTGCTAGTAATAGCGGGAGGTTAGATACGCAGTATTTT.

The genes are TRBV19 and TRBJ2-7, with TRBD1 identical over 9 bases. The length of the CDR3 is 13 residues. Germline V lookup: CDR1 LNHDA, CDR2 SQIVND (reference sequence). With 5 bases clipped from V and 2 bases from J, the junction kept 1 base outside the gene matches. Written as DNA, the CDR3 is TGTGCCAGTAGTCGACAGGGGGCCTACGAGCAGTACTTC. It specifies CASSRQGAYEQYF. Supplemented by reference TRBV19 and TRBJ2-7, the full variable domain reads DGGITQSPKYLFRKEGQNVTLSCEQNLNHDAMYWYRQDPGQGLRLIYYSQIVNDFQKGDIAEGYSVSREKKESFPLTVTSAQKNPTAFYLCASSRQGAYEQYFGPGTRLTVT.

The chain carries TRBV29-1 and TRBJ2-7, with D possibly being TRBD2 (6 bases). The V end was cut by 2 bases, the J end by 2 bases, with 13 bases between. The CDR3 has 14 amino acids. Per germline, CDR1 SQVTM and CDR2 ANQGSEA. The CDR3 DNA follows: TGCAGCGTTGAAAGCGGGCCGCCCCCCTACGAGCAGTACTTC. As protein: CSVESGPPPYEQYF.

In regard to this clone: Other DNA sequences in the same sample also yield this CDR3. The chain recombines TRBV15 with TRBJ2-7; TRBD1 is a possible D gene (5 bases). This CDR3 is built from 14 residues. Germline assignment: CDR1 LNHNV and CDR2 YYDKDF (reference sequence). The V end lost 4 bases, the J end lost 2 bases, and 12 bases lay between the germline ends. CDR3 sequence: CATSIDRATYEQYF. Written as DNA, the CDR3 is TGTGCCACCAGCATTGACAGAGCTACCTACGAGCAGTACTTC.

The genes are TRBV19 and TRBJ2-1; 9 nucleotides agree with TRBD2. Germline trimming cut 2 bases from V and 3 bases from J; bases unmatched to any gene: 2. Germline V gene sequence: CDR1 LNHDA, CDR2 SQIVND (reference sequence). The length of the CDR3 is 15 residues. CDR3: CASSIIAGVYNEQFF. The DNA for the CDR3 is TGTGCCAGTAGTATAATAGCGGGGGTCTACAATGAGCAGTTCTTC.

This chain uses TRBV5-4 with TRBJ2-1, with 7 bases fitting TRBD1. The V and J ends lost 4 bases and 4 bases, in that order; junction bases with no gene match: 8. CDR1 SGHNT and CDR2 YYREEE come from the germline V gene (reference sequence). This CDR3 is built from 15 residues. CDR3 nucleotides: TGTGCCAGCAGCGCGACGGGACAGAGATACAATGAGCAGTTCTTC. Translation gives CASSATGQRYNEQFF. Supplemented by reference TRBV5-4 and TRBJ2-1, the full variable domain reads ETGVTQSPTHLIKTRGQQVTLRCSSQSGHNTVSWYQQALGQGPQFIFQYYREEENGRGNFPPRFSGLQFPNYSSELNVNALELDDSALYLCASSATGQRYNEQFFGPGTRLTVL.

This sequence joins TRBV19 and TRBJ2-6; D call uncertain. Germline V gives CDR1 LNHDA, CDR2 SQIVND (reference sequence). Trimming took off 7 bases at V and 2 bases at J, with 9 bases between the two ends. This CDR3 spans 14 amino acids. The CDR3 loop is CASTQRTGANVLTF. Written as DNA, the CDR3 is TGTGCCAGTACCCAGAGGACTGGGGCCAACGTCCTGACTTTC. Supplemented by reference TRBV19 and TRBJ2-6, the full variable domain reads DGGITQSPKYLFRKEGQNVTLSCEQNLNHDAMYWYRQDPGQGLRLIYYSQIVNDFQKGDIAEGYSVSREKKESFPLTVTSAQKNPTAFYLCASTQRTGANVLTFGAGSRLTVL.

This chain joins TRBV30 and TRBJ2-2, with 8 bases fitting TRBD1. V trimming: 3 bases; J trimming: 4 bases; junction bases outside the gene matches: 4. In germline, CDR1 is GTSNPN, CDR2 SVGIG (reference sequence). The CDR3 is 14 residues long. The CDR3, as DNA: TGTGCCTGGAGCGTAGGGACAGGCACCGGGGAGCTGTTTTTT. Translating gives CAWSVGTGTGELFF. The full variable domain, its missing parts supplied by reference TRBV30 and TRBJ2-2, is SQTIHQWPATLVQPVGSPLSLECTVEGTSNPNLYWYRQAAGRGLQLLFYSVGIGQISSEVPQNLSASRPQDRQFILSSKKLLLSDSGFYLCAWSVGTGTGELFFGEGSRLTVL.

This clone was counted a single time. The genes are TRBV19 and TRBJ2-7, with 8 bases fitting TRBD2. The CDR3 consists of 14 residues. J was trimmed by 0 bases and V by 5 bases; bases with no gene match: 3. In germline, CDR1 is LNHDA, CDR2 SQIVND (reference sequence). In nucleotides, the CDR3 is TGTGCCAGTAGTGCGGCGGGAGGCTCCTACGAGCAGTACTTC. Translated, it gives CASSAAGGSYEQYF.

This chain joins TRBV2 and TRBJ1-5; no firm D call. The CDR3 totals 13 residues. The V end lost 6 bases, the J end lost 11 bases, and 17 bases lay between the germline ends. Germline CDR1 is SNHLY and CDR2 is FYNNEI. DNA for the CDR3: TGTGCCAGCAGGCGAACAGAGTCTTGGACCCAGCATTTT. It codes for CASRRTESWTQHF.

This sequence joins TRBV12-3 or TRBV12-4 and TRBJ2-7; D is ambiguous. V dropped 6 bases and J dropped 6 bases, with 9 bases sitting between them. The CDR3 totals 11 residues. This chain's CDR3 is CASSTTVEQYF. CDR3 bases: TGTGCCAGCAGCACCACGGTCGAGCAGTACTTC.

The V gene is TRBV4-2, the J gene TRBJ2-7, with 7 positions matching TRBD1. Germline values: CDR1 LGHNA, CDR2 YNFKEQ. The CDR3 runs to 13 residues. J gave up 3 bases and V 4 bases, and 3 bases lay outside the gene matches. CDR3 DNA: TGTGCCAGCAGCCCGGGACAGAGCTACGAGCAGTACTTC. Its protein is CASSPGQSYEQYF.

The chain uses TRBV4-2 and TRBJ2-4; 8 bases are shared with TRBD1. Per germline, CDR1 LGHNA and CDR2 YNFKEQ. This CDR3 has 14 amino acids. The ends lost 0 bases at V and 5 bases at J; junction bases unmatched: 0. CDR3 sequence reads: CASSQEGQENIQYF. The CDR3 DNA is TGTGCCAGCAGCCAAGAGGGACAGGAAAACATTCAGTACTTC.

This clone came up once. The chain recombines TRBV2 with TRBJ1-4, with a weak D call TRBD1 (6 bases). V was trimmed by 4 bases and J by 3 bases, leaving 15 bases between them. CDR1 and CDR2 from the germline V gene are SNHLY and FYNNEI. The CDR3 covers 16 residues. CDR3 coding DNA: TGTGCCAGCAGTGTGCTTTTGGGGGCTCCTAATGAAAAACTGTTTTTT. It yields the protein CASSVLLGAPNEKLFF.

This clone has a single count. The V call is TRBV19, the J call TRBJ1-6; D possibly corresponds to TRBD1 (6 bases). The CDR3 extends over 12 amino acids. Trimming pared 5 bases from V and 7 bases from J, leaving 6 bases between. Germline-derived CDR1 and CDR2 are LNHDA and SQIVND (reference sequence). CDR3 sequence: CASSQGNSPLHF. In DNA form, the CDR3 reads TGTGCCAGTAGTCAGGGGAATTCACCCCTCCACTTT.

The CDR3 is CASSLGGQGRNTIYF. CDR3 nucleotide sequence: TGTGCCAGCAGCTTAGGGGGACAGGGCAGAAACACCATATATTTT. J is TRBJ1-3 and V is TRBV7-2, with 9 bases aligning to TRBD1. The CDR3 contains 15 residues. V lost 1 base and J lost 5; bases outside the gene matches: 3. CDR1 SGHTA and CDR2 FQGNSA come from the germline V gene.

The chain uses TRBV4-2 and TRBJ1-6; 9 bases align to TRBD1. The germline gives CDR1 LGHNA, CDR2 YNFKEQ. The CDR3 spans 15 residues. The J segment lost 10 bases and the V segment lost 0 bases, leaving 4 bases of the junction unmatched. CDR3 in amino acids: CASSQDGQGNSPLHF. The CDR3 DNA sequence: TGTGCCAGCAGCCAAGATGGACAGGGGAACTCACCCCTCCACTTT.

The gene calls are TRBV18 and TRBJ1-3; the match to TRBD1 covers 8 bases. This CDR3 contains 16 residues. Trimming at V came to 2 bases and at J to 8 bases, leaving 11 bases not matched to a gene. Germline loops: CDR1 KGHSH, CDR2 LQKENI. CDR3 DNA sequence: TGTGCCAGCTCACCAAATGGACAGGGCAGTTTGGACACCATATATTTT. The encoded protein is CASSPNGQGSLDTIYF. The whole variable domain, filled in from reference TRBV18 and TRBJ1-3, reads NAGVMQNPRHLVRRRGQEARLRCSPMKGHSHVYWYRQLPEEGLKFMVYLQKENIIDESGMPKERFSAEFPKEGPSILRIQQVVRGDSAAYFCASSPNGQGSLDTIYFGEGSWLTVV.

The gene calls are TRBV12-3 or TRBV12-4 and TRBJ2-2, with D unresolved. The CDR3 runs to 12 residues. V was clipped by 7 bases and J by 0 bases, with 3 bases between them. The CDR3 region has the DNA TGTGCCAGCACTCCGAACACCGGGGAGCTGTTTTTT. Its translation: CASTPNTGELFF.

The CDR3, as DNA: TGTGCCTGGACCAGAGGACTGTTCCAAGAGACCCAGTACTTC. Translation: CAWTRGLFQETQYF. The chain employs TRBV30 and TRBJ2-5, with D possibly matching TRBD2 (5 bases). From germline, CDR1 is GTSNPN and CDR2 SVGIG (reference sequence). The CDR3 totals 14 residues. V was trimmed by 4 bases and J by 1 base, leaving 13 bases between them.

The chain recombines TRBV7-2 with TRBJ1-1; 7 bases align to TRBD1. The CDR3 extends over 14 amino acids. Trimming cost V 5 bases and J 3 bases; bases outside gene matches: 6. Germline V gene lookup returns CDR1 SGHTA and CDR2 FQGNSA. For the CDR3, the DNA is TGTGCCAGCAGCGCGACGACAGGGTACACTGAAGCTTTCTTT. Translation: CASSATTGYTEAFF.

DNA for the CDR3: TGCGCCAGCAGCGGGACAGGGACTAGTGATACGCAGTATTTT. Translation: CASSGTGTSDTQYF. The chain has TRBV10-1 and TRBJ2-3; D is perhaps TRBD1 (9 bases). The germline gives CDR1 WNHNN, CDR2 SYGVQD (reference sequence). The ends were cut back, 6 bases at V and 6 bases at J, with 16 bases in the middle. This CDR3 has 14 amino acids.

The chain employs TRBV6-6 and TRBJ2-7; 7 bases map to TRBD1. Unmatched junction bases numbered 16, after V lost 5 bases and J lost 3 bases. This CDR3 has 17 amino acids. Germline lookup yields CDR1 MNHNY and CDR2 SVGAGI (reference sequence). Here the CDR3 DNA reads TGTGCCAGCAGTCCGTCTATGACAGGGTCAAAGAGCTACGAGCAGTACTTC. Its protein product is CASSPSMTGSKSYEQYF.

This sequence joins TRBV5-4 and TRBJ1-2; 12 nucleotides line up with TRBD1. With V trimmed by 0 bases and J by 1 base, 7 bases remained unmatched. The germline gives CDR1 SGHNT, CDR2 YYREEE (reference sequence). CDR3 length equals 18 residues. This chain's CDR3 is CASSLGGTGGGSNYGYTF. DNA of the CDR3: TGTGCCAGCAGCTTGGGAGGGACAGGGGGCGGGAGTAACTATGGCTACACCTTC.

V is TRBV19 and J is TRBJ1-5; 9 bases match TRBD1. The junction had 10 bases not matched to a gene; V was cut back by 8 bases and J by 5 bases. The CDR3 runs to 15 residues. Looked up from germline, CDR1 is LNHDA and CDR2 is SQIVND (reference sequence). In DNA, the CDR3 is TGTGCCAGTTCGGACAGGGGAAGGGGTTATCAGCCCCAGCATTTT. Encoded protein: CASSDRGRGYQPQHF.